The 9 T cell receptor beta chains in this list originate from one sample, sequenced in a study. TCRdb re-called the RT-PCR reads through MiXCR, storing one row per CDR3 protein. This table has about 680,000 distinct CDR3 sequences, 14% appearing once. The specimen was memory CD4+ T cells from blood. The source is a female donor in good health, serving as a healthy control.

This clonotype occurred many times. The chain has TRBV6-2 or TRBV6-3 and TRBJ2-1; 13 bases are shared with TRBD2. The germline V gene has CDR1 MNHEY and CDR2 SVGEGT. With V trimmed by 6 bases and J by 8 bases, 10 bases remained unmatched. The CDR3 is made up of 16 amino acids. CDR3 amino acids: CASRPPGTSGTHEQFF. DNA for the CDR3: TGTGCCAGCAGACCTCCCGGGACTAGCGGGACTCATGAGCAGTTCTTC.

This clonotype was seen ten or more times. The CDR3 protein is CSARGLAGGSYNEQFF. As DNA, the CDR3 is TGCAGTGCTAGAGGTCTAGCGGGGGGGTCCTACAATGAGCAGTTCTTC. V usage is TRBV20-1 and J usage is TRBJ2-1, with 12 bases identical to TRBD2. CDR3 size: 16 residues. V gave up 1 base and J gave up 1 base; unmatched junction bases: 2. Per the germline V gene, CDR1 is DFQATT and CDR2 is SNEGSKA (reference sequence).

This chain connects TRBV4-3 to TRBJ2-5; D is perhaps TRBD1 (5 bases). Germline CDR1 is LGHNA and CDR2 is YSLEER. Trimming stripped 0 bases from V and 5 bases from J, with 13 bases between. This CDR3 contains 15 residues. This CDR3 is CASSQETALVETQYF. DNA for the CDR3: TGCGCCAGCAGCCAAGAGACAGCGTTGGTTGAGACCCAGTACTTC.

This chain connects TRBV20-1 to TRBJ1-6, with 10 bases identical to TRBD1. The CDR3 sequence is 14 residues long. Germline lookup yields CDR1 DFQATT and CDR2 SNEGSKA (reference sequence). The ends lost 5 bases at V and 8 bases at J; junction bases unmatched: 6. As DNA, the CDR3 is TGCAGTGCTGCCGGGACAGGGGAACATTCACCCCTCCACTTT. Its translation: CSAAGTGEHSPLHF.

In its sample, this clonotype was seen many times. The rearrangement links TRBV18 to TRBJ1-1; D unresolved. V was cut by 0 bases and J by 3 bases, with 11 bases left in between. CDR3 size: 15 residues. CDR1 and CDR2 from the germline V gene are KGHSH and LQKENI. CDR3 residues: CASSPPNWLDTEAFF. The CDR3 DNA sequence: TGTGCCAGCTCACCACCAAATTGGTTGGACACTGAAGCTTTCTTT.

This chain joins TRBV12-3 or TRBV12-4 and TRBJ2-7; 7 bases map to TRBD1. The CDR3 extends over 15 amino acids. The V and J ends lost 5 bases and 4 bases, in that order; junction bases with no gene match: 11. CDR3 coding DNA: TGTGCCAGCAGTCCCACAGGGGTTAATTCGTACGAGCAGTACTTC. Protein: CASSPTGVNSYEQYF.

This rearrangement joins TRBV24-1 to TRBJ2-5, with 8 bases lining up with TRBD1. Germline V gene lookup returns CDR1 KGHDR and CDR2 SFDVKD. V was pared by 9 bases and J by 4 bases, with 12 bases of the junction left unmatched. There are 15 residues in the CDR3. DNA for the CDR3: TGTGCCACCTCCCCCACCCGGACAGGGCGAGAGACCCAGTACTTC. Translated: CATSPTRTGRETQYF.

The rearrangement uses TRBV5-1 and TRBJ2-5; 13 bases map to TRBD2. Per the germline V gene, CDR1 is SGHRS and CDR2 is YFSETQ. This CDR3 spans 17 amino acids. V dropped 7 bases and J dropped 3; count of bases not matched to a gene: 12. This CDR3 is CASGPTPGLAGKETQYF. The CDR3 bases are TGCGCCAGCGGCCCAACTCCGGGACTAGCGGGAAAAGAGACCCAGTACTTC.

In its sample, this clonotype was seen a few times. The chain employs TRBV28 and TRBJ1-2, with a tentative D call TRBD1 (5 bases). The CDR3 loop spans 15 amino acids. Germline assignment: CDR1 MDHEN and CDR2 SYDVKM. V was clipped by 8 bases and J by 4 bases, with 20 bases between them. CDR3 DNA: TGTGCCAGCTCAGGACACGGGGCGGTTGGCTATGGCTACACCTTC. Translation: CASSGHGAVGYGYTF.